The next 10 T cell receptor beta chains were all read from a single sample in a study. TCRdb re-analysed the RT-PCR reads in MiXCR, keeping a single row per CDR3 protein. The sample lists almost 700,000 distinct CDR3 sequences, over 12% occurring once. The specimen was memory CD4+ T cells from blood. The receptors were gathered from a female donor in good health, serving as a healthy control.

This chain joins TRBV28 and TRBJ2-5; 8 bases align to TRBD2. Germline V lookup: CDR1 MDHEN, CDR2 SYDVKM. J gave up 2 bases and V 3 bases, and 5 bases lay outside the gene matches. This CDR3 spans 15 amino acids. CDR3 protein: CASSFRGRIQETQYF. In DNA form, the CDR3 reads TGTGCCAGCAGTTTTCGCGGGAGGATTCAAGAGACCCAGTACTTC. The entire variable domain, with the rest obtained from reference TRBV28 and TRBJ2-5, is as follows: DVKVTQSSRYLVKRTGEKVFLECVQDMDHENMFWYRQDPGLGLRLIYFSYDVKMKEKGDIPEGYSVSREKKERFSLILESASTNQTSMYLCASSFRGRIQETQYFGPGTRLLVL.

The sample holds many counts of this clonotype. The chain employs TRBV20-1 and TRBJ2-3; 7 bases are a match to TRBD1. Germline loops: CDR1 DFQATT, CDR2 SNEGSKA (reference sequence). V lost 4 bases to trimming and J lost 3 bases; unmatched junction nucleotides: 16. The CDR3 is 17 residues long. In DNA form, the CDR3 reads TGCAGTGCTACGCCTTTTTTGGACAGGTTGTTGACAGATACGCAGTATTTT. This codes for CSATPFLDRLLTDTQYF.

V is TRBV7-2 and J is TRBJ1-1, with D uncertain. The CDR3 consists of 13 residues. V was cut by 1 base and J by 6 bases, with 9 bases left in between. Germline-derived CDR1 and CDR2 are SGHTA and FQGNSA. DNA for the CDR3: TGTGCCAGCAGCTTAGGAGAACAGTCTGAAGCTTTCTTT. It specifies CASSLGEQSEAFF.

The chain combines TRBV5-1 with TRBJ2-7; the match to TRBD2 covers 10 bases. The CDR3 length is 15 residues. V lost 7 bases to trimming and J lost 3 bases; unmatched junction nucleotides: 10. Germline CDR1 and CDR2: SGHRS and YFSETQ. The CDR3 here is CASALPLAGLYEQYF. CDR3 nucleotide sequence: TGCGCCAGCGCACTTCCACTAGCGGGACTCTACGAGCAGTACTTC.

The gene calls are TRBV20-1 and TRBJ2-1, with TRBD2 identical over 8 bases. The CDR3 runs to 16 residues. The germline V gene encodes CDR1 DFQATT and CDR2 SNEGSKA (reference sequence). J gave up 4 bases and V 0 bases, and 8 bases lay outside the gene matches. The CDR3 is CSARDGSGVLYNEQFF. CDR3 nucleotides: TGCAGTGCTAGAGATGGTAGCGGGGTTTTGTACAATGAGCAGTTCTTC.

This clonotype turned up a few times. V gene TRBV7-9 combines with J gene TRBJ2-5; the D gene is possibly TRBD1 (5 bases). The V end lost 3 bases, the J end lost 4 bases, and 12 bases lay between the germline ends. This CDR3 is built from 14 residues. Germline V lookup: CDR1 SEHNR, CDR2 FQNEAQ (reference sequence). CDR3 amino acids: CASSLTEQAETQYF. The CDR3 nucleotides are TGTGCCAGCAGCTTGACGGAACAGGCAGAGACCCAGTACTTC.

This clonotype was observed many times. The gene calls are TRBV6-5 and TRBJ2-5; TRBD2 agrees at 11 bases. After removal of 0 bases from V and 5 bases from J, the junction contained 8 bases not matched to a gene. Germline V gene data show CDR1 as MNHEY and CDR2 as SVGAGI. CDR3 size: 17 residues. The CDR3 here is CASSYSASGGSGETQYF. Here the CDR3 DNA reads TGTGCCAGCAGTTACTCAGCTAGCGGGGGGTCAGGGGAGACCCAGTACTTC.

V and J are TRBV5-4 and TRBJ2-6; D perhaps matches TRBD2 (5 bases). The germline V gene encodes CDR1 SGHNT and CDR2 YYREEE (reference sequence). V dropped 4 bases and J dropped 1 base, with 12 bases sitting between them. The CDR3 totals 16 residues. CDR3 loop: CASSGGINSGANVLTF. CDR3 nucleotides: TGTGCCAGCAGCGGAGGTATCAATTCTGGGGCCAACGTCCTGACTTTC.

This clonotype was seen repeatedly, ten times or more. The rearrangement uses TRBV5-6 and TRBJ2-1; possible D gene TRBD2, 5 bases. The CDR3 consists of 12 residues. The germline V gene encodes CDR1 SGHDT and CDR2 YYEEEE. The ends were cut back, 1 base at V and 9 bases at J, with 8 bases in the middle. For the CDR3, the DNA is TGTGCCAGCAGCTTGACTAGACTTGAGCAGTTCTTC. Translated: CASSLTRLEQFF.

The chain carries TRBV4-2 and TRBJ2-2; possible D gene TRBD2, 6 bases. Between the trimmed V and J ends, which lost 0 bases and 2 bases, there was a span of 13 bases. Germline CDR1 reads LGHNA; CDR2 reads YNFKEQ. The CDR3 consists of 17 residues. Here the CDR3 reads CASSQDSAGINTGELFF. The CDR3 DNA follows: TGTGCCAGCAGCCAAGATTCGGCGGGAATAAACACCGGGGAGCTGTTTTTT.